The 20 T cell receptor beta chains given below trace back to one sample, sequenced in a study of ipilimumab plus nivolumab after autologous stem cell transplantation. Only in-frame clones appear in the TCRdb table, and some are missing; sequencing was by immunoSEQ multiplex PCR. Of about 5,900 clones in the sample, over 75% are singletons; the top ten hold about 5%. Material: PBMCs, obtained in a trial of ipilimumab plus nivolumab as post-transplant consolidation. The source of these receptors is a female donor with multiple myeloma.

This chain links TRBV28 with TRBJ1-5; D may be TRBD1 (5 bases). V was trimmed by 5 bases and J by 3 bases, leaving 11 bases between them. Germline CDR1 MDHEN, CDR2 SYDVKM. This CDR3 comprises 14 residues. The CDR3 region is CASSRRGPNQPQHF. CDR3 in DNA: TGTGCCAGCAGTCGGAGGGGACCCAATCAGCCCCAGCATTTT.

A few counts support this clone. The V and J genes are TRBV6-1 and TRBJ2-7, with D possibly being TRBD2 (5 bases). Trimming cost V 2 bases and J 4 bases, with 6 bases left between them. There are 12 residues in the CDR3. Germline V CDR1 and CDR2: MNHNS, SASEGT. The CDR3 loop is CASSEPGYEQYF. CDR3 DNA: TGTGCCAGCAGTGAACCGGGATACGAGCAGTACTTC.

The chain uses TRBV5-8 and TRBJ2-7, with 9 bases matching TRBD1. The germline CDR1 and CDR2 sequences are SGHTS and YDEGEE. The CDR3 runs to 15 residues. Trimming cost V 7 bases and J 1 base; bases outside gene matches: 9. The CDR3 is CASFTFGTGSYEQYF. CDR3 coding DNA: TGTGCCAGCTTCACCTTCGGGACAGGGTCCTACGAGCAGTACTTC.

The CDR3 reads CASSLERVSWNTEAFF. The CDR3 DNA is TGTGCCAGCAGCTTAGAGAGGGTATCATGGAACACTGAAGCTTTCTTT. The rearrangement links TRBV7-9 to TRBJ1-1; D not resolved. From germline, CDR1 is SEHNR and CDR2 FQNEAQ (reference sequence). The germline V and J ends were trimmed by 1 base and 1 base, with 13 bases remaining between them. This CDR3 has 16 residues.

This clone was seen once. The chain joins TRBV5-4 to TRBJ2-3; 7 bases agree with TRBD2. The CDR3 spans 16 residues. Trimming removed 0 bases from V and 2 bases from J; junction bases left unmatched: 6. Germline CDR1 SGHNT, CDR2 YYREEE (reference sequence). The CDR3 loop is CASSLGLAADTDTQYF. Written as DNA, the CDR3 is TGTGCCAGCAGCTTGGGGCTAGCGGCAGACACAGATACGCAGTATTTT.

The chain carries TRBV14 and TRBJ1-3, with TRBD1 as a possible D gene (5 bases). In germline, CDR1 is SGHDN, CDR2 FVKESK. V was trimmed by 5 bases and J by 4 bases, leaving 9 bases between them. The CDR3 is 13 amino acids. In DNA, the CDR3 is TGTGCCAGCAGCTCGGGACGAGGAAACACCATATATTTT. This codes for CASSSGRGNTIYF. Combining the CDR3 with reference TRBV14 and TRBJ1-3 gives the whole variable domain EAGVTQFPSHSVIEKGQTVTLRCDPISGHDNLYWYRRVMGKEIKFLLHFVKESKQDESGMPNNRFLAERTGGTYSTLKVQPAELEDSGVYFCASSSGRGNTIYFGEGSWLTVV.

V is TRBV5-6 and J is TRBJ2-7, with a weak D call TRBD1 (5 bases). The ends were cut back, 6 bases at V and 1 base at J, with 8 bases in the middle. Germline CDR1 SGHDT, CDR2 YYEEEE. This CDR3 region has 12 residues. CDR3 DNA sequence: TGTGCCAGCAAGGGGTCTTCCTACGAGCAGTACTTC. Translated, it gives CASKGSSYEQYF.

V and J are TRBV11-2 and TRBJ2-7, with TRBD1 matching 8 bases. With 5 bases clipped from V and 3 bases from J, the junction kept 15 bases outside the gene matches. This CDR3 is 17 amino acids long. The germline V gene has CDR1 SGHAT and CDR2 FQNNGV. The CDR3 nucleotides read TGTGCCAGCAGCGGAAACAACAGGGGGGATTTGATCTACGAGCAGTACTTC. It codes for CASSGNNRGDLIYEQYF.

The rearrangement uses TRBV5-5 and TRBJ1-3, with D perhaps TRBD1 (5 bases). This CDR3 has 14 amino acids. CDR1 is SGHKS, CDR2 YYEKEE, per germline (reference sequence). Trimming left V 6 bases short and J 2 bases short, with 12 bases between. The CDR3 sequence: CASTAWGAGNTIYF. DNA for the CDR3: TGTGCCAGCACCGCCTGGGGGGCTGGAAACACCATATATTTT. The full variable domain, rest sourced from reference TRBV5-5 and TRBJ1-3, is DAGVTQSPTHLIKTRGQQVTLRCSPISGHKSVSWYQQVLGQGPQFIFQYYEKEERGRGNFPDRFSARQFPNYSSELNVNALLLGDSALYLCASTAWGAGNTIYFGEGSWLTVV.

A single count supports this clone. The V gene is TRBV27, the J gene TRBJ2-1; 10 bases align to TRBD2. The CDR3 has 14 residues. J lost 6 bases, V lost 5 bases, and 4 bases had no gene match. Germline V gives CDR1 MNHEY, CDR2 SMNVEV (reference sequence). CDR3 in amino acids: CASSLAGVFNEQFF. The CDR3 nucleotides are TGTGCCAGCAGTCTAGCGGGAGTGTTCAATGAGCAGTTCTTC.

This chain joins TRBV7-9 and TRBJ2-7; D is unresolved. V dropped 3 bases and J dropped 3 bases, with 9 bases sitting between them. This CDR3 has 13 residues. Per germline, CDR1 SEHNR and CDR2 FQNEAQ (reference sequence). CDR3 nucleotide sequence: TGTGCCAGCAGCTTCGGTCTATTCTACGAGCAGTACTTC. As protein: CASSFGLFYEQYF.

The V gene is TRBV7-8, the J gene TRBJ1-2, with 7 bases lining up with TRBD1. V was pared by 5 bases and J by 4 bases, with 10 bases of the junction left unmatched. The germline V gene has CDR1 SGHVS and CDR2 FQNEAQ. CDR3 size: 15 residues. In nucleotides, the CDR3 is TGTGCCAGCAGCGCAATGGGCCAGGGGGGCTATGGCTACACCTTC. It codes for CASSAMGQGGYGYTF. Looking up the rest from reference TRBV7-8 and TRBJ1-2 gives the full variable domain: GAGVSQSPRYKVAKRGQDVALRCDPISGHVSLFWYQQALGQGPEFLTYFQNEAQLDKSGLPSDRFFAERPEGSVSTLKIQRTQQEDSAVYLCASSAMGQGGYGYTFGSGTRLTVV.

The chain employs TRBV29-1 and TRBJ2-3, with unresolved D. Deletions cut 1 base from V and 4 bases from J, with 9 bases between. The V gene's germline CDR1 is SQVTM and CDR2 ANQGSEA. The CDR3 contains 13 residues. In DNA form, the CDR3 reads TGCAGCGTTGAAGGCGGTATTTCAGATACGCAGTATTTT. It translates to CSVEGGISDTQYF.

The rearrangement uses TRBV14 and TRBJ2-1, with TRBD2 as a possible D gene (6 bases). The V gene lost 3 bases and the J gene lost 7 bases, with 16 bases spanning the gap. Germline-derived CDR1 and CDR2 are SGHDN and FVKESK. There are 15 residues in the CDR3. CDR3 nucleotide sequence: TGTGCCAGCAGCCATAACATTGCGGGAACGAATGAGCAGTTCTTC. This codes for CASSHNIAGTNEQFF.

This clone came up once. This chain joins TRBV2 and TRBJ1-4; 8 positions agree with TRBD1. The CDR3 loop spans 16 amino acids. Germline CDR1 is SNHLY and CDR2 is FYNNEI. After removal of 5 bases from V and 4 bases from J, the junction contained 9 bases not matched to a gene. The CDR3 nucleotides read TGTGCCAGCAGTCTGACGTCGACAGGGGTTAATGAAAAACTGTTTTTT. Amino acids: CASSLTSTGVNEKLFF.

This rearrangement joins TRBV6-5 to TRBJ2-6, with D hard to call. The CDR3 loop spans 16 amino acids. CDR1 MNHEY and CDR2 SVGAGI come from the germline V gene. V dropped 2 bases and J dropped 2 bases, with 10 bases sitting between them. In DNA, the CDR3 is TGTGCCAGCAGTTACCGGACGAGCCCTGGGGCCAACGTCCTGACTTTC. Its translation: CASSYRTSPGANVLTF.

This chain links TRBV18 with TRBJ2-5, with 8 bases lining up with TRBD1. Germline V gene sequence: CDR1 KGHSH, CDR2 LQKENI. Trimming removed 3 bases from V and 4 bases from J; junction bases left unmatched: 10. The CDR3 length is 16 residues. CDR3 protein: CASSPRGGQGGETQYF. CDR3 coding DNA: TGTGCCAGCTCACCCCGAGGCGGACAGGGAGGAGAGACCCAGTACTTC.

V usage is TRBV21-1 and J usage is TRBJ1-4. TRBV21-1 is labeled a pseudogene. There are 16 residues in the CDR3. The CDR3 here is CASSSGDTATNEKLFF. CDR3 coding DNA: TGTGCCAGCAGCAGCGGCGACACTGCAACTAATGAAAAACTGTTTTTT.

The chain links TRBV15 to TRBJ2-5, with TRBD2 matching over 7 bases. The CDR3 contains 15 residues. V lost 0 bases, J lost 4 bases, and 5 bases stayed unmatched. Germline CDR1 and CDR2: LNHNV and YYDKDF (reference sequence). CDR3 in DNA: TGTGCCACCAGCAGAGATCGTACGGGGGGAGAGACCCAGTACTTC. Translated: CATSRDRTGGETQYF.

With regard to this clone: The same CDR3 arises from other DNA sequences in this sample as well. The rearrangement links TRBV28 to TRBJ1-1, with D hard to call. This CDR3 is built from 14 residues. CDR1 MDHEN and CDR2 SYDVKM come from the germline V gene. The germline V and J ends were trimmed by 3 bases and 3 bases, with 11 bases remaining between them. CDR3 coding DNA: TGTGCCAGCAGTTTGTATCGGGGTTACACTGAAGCTTTCTTT. It translates to CASSLYRGYTEAFF.